The present T cell receptor (beta chain) was sequenced within a study of T cell responses to AZD1222 COVID-19 vaccine. General study findings and limits: Spike-specific TCR breadth and depth went up after people got two AZD1222 doses. White British ancestry dominated among donors, who included more females, and clonal diversity was possibly underestimated.

On this clone: Its antigen is as yet unknown.

Sequencing used immunoSEQ multiplex PCR; TCRdb keeps in-frame clones, though not all of them. The sample lists around 150,000 clones; 85% to 95% were seen once. This sample comprised peripheral blood, obtained 28 days after the second AZD1222 dose. The origin of this receptor is an adult who received the AZD1222 COVID-19 vaccine.

DNA for the CDR3: TGTGCCAGCAGCCCACGGGGGGGAAATCAGCCCCAGCATTTT. It is translated as CASSPRGGNQPQHF. This rearrangement joins TRBV7-8 to TRBJ1-5; a possible D gene is TRBD1 (5 bases). This CDR3 has 14 amino acids. Deletions cut 5 bases from V and 4 bases from J, with 12 bases between. Germline assignment: CDR1 SGHVS and CDR2 FQNEAQ.